The 26 T cell receptor beta chains below all came from one sample that was sequenced in a study of blood T cell repertoires in COVID-19. The protocol was immunoSEQ multiplex PCR, while the TCRdb copy is restricted to in-frame clones and leaves out a portion. Found here are about 320,000 clones, more than 75% of them singletons; the top ten hold 2% to 3%. Specimen: PBMCs or T cells enriched from blood (not recorded which). Receptors were obtained from a man in his 60s who had recovered from COVID-19.

V gene TRBV4-3 combines with J gene TRBJ1-6, with 8 bases fitting TRBD1. The CDR3 covers 15 residues. Germline lookup yields CDR1 LGHNA and CDR2 YSLEER. The V and J ends lost 2 bases and 7 bases, in that order; junction bases with no gene match: 4. CDR3 sequence: CASSQLQGANSPLHF. The CDR3 region has the DNA TGCGCCAGCAGCCAACTCCAGGGGGCGAATTCACCCCTCCACTTT.

The CDR3 DNA is TGTGCCACCAGTGATAGGACAGGGGCCTATGGCTACACCTTC. Translating gives CATSDRTGAYGYTF. The V call is TRBV24-1, the J call TRBJ1-2; 9 nucleotides line up with TRBD1. Germline CDR1 and CDR2: KGHDR and SFDVKD. Trimming cost V 3 bases and J 4 bases; bases outside gene matches: 2. CDR3 size: 14 residues.

The genes are TRBV5-6 and TRBJ2-7, with D possibly being TRBD1 (6 bases). Trimming cost V 4 bases and J 5 bases, with 10 bases left between them. The CDR3 spans 12 residues. In germline, CDR1 is SGHDT, CDR2 YYEEEE. The CDR3 sequence is CASSRRGHEQYF. In DNA, the CDR3 is TGTGCCAGCAGCCGCAGGGGCCACGAGCAGTACTTC.

The genes are TRBV5-1 and TRBJ1-1; D might be TRBD1 (5 bases). Germline CDR1 is SGHRS and CDR2 is YFSETQ. Trimming shortened V by 6 bases and J by 1 base, and 10 bases separated the two germline ends. CDR3 size: 13 residues. CDR3 in DNA: TGCGCCAGCACAACCCAGGGGAACACTGAAGCTTTCTTT. Translated, it gives CASTTQGNTEAFF.

The chain couples TRBV6-2 or TRBV6-3 to TRBJ1-2; 7 nucleotides agree with TRBD1. Germline V CDR1 and CDR2: MNHEY, SVGEGT. The V gene end was trimmed by 5 bases and the J gene end by 8 bases; junction bases not matched to a gene: 5. CDR3 length equals 12 residues. The CDR3 here is CASSTGVVGYTF. CDR3 coding DNA: TGTGCCAGCAGTACAGGGGTAGTGGGCTACACCTTC.

This chain joins TRBV7-8 and TRBJ2-2; TRBD1 matches at 10 bases. V was clipped by 2 bases and J by 3 bases; unmatched bases: 3. The germline gives CDR1 SGHVS, CDR2 FQNEAQ. CDR3 size: 16 residues. As DNA, the CDR3 is TGTGCCAGCAGCTTAAGAGGACAGGGGGACACCGGGGAGCTGTTTTTT. Its translation is CASSLRGQGDTGELFF.

The rearrangement links TRBV7-9 to TRBJ2-2, with a tentative D call TRBD1 (5 bases). Trimming took 4 bases from V and 6 from J, leaving 24 bases between them. There are 18 residues in the CDR3. Germline loops: CDR1 SEHNR, CDR2 FQNEAQ (reference sequence). CDR3 coding DNA: TGTGCCAGCAGCTCACCCCTGAATGGTGGGGCTTTACCCGGGGAGCTGTTTTTT. Protein product: CASSSPLNGGALPGELFF.

This chain links TRBV5-4 with TRBJ2-6; 7 nucleotides agree with TRBD2. J lost 0 bases, V lost 9 bases, and 3 bases had no gene match. This CDR3 has 14 residues. Germline assignment: CDR1 SGHNT and CDR2 YYREEE (reference sequence). The CDR3 nucleotides are TGTGCCAACGGGGGGAACTCTGGGGCCAACGTCCTGACTTTC. Translating gives CANGGNSGANVLTF.

In its sample, this clone was seen once. J is TRBJ2-5 and V is TRBV18; 7 bases are a match to TRBD2. The CDR3 covers 15 residues. V dropped 6 bases and J dropped 2; count of bases not matched to a gene: 9. Germline V gives CDR1 KGHSH, CDR2 LQKENI. CDR3 DNA sequence: TGTGCCAGCTCTCCAGAGACTAGCCGACAAGAGACCCAGTACTTC. Encoded protein: CASSPETSRQETQYF. The full variable domain, in which reference TRBV18 and TRBJ2-5 provide the parts outside the CDR3, is NAGVMQNPRHLVRRRGQEARLRCSPMKGHSHVYWYRQLPEEGLKFMVYLQKENIIDESGMPKERFSAEFPKEGPSILRIQQVVRGDSAAYFCASSPETSRQETQYFGPGTRLLVL.

This chain connects TRBV9 to TRBJ1-2; D call uncertain. The CDR3 is 12 residues long. Per germline, CDR1 SGDLS and CDR2 YYNGEE. The germline V and J ends were trimmed by 0 bases and 8 bases, with 8 bases remaining between them. The CDR3 here is CASSVVTEGYTF. CDR3 DNA: TGTGCCAGCAGCGTAGTAACAGAAGGCTACACCTTC.

The chain combines TRBV7-2 with TRBJ1-1, with TRBD1 as a possible D gene (6 bases). Deletions cut 2 bases from V and 4 bases from J, with 14 bases between. The CDR3 totals 15 residues. The V gene's germline CDR1 is SGHTA and CDR2 FQGNSA. The CDR3 DNA is TGTGCCAGCAGCTTAATGGTACAGGGATCCACTGAAGCTTTCTTT. The encoded protein is CASSLMVQGSTEAFF.

This chain uses TRBV19 with TRBJ1-2; D gene ambiguous. Trimming cost V 10 bases and J 1 base, with 13 bases left between them. The CDR3 is 13 amino acids. Germline V CDR1 and CDR2: LNHDA, SQIVND (reference sequence). CDR3 bases: TGTGCCATCTCCTCACAGCTTAACTATGGCTACACCTTC. Encoded protein: CAISSQLNYGYTF.

The CDR3 region has the DNA TGCGCCAGCAGTGAGTCGCGAAGACTAAACACTGAAGCTTTCTTT. This translates into CASSESRRLNTEAFF. The chain carries TRBV10-2 and TRBJ1-1; D is undetermined. Germline lookup yields CDR1 WSHSY and CDR2 SAAADI. The ends were cut back, 0 bases at V and 2 bases at J, with 10 bases in the middle. The CDR3 totals 15 residues.

This clone was detected once. The chain uses TRBV7-2 and TRBJ1-1; D remains ambiguous. The CDR3 totals 12 residues. V was clipped by 11 bases and J by 0 bases, with 10 bases between them. Germline V gene sequence: CDR1 SGHTA, CDR2 FQGNSA. CDR3 sequence (DNA): TGTGCCGGCCGGACTGTGAACACTGAAGCTTTCTTT. Encoded protein: CAGRTVNTEAFF.

J is TRBJ1-1 and V is TRBV4-2, with a possible D match to TRBD1 (5 bases). Trimming took off 1 base at V and 4 bases at J, with 16 bases between the two ends. The CDR3 spans 16 residues. The V gene's germline CDR1 is LGHNA and CDR2 YNFKEQ. The CDR3 is CASSQGGQGVGTEAFF. CDR3 nucleotide sequence: TGTGCCAGCAGCCAAGGAGGTCAGGGTGTGGGCACTGAAGCTTTCTTT.

V gene TRBV3-1 (or the pseudogene TRBV3-2) combines with J gene TRBJ2-4; TRBD1 might be the D (5 bases). V was clipped by 0 bases and J by 1 base, with 7 bases between them. The CDR3 has 15 residues. The germline V gene encodes CDR1 LGHDT and CDR2 YNNKEL (reference sequence). This CDR3 is CASSQEGLAKNIQYF. The CDR3 nucleotides are TGTGCCAGCAGCCAAGAGGGGCTGGCCAAAAACATTCAGTACTTC.

Of note for this clone: Other DNA sequences from this sample encode an identical CDR3 as well. This chain uses TRBV27 with TRBJ1-5, with a tentative D call TRBD1 (5 bases). Germline CDR1 reads MNHEY; CDR2 reads SMNVEV (reference sequence). The V end was cut by 0 bases, the J end by 6 bases, with 12 bases between. The CDR3 consists of 15 residues. CDR3 sequence: CASSLSGQGGQPQHF. CDR3 nucleotides: TGTGCCAGCAGTTTATCAGGCCAGGGTGGTCAGCCCCAGCATTTT.

The chain links TRBV7-2 to TRBJ2-1, with D maybe TRBD2 (5 bases). The V gene's germline CDR1 is SGHTA and CDR2 FQGNSA. Trimming left V 2 bases short and J 8 bases short, with 10 bases between. The CDR3 totals 13 residues. The CDR3, as DNA: TGTGCCAGCAGCTTAACTAGAGACGATGAGCAGTTCTTC. Translated, it gives CASSLTRDDEQFF.

The V gene is TRBV30, the J gene TRBJ2-7; 12 nucleotides match TRBD2. This CDR3 region has 14 residues. The ends lost 4 bases at V and 7 bases at J; junction bases unmatched: 8. In germline, CDR1 is GTSNPN, CDR2 SVGIG (reference sequence). DNA of the CDR3: TGTGCCTGGAAGCTAGCGGGAGGGTTCGGGGAGCAGTACTTC. It specifies CAWKLAGGFGEQYF.

The rearrangement joins TRBV11-2 to TRBJ2-3; 9 bases map to TRBD2. V gave up 4 bases and J gave up 1 base; unmatched junction bases: 3. This CDR3 is built from 15 residues. Germline V gives CDR1 SGHAT, CDR2 FQNNGV. The CDR3 reads CASSSLAGRTDTQYF. The CDR3 coding sequence is TGTGCCAGCAGCTCTCTAGCGGGACGCACAGATACGCAGTATTTT.

The rearrangement links TRBV2 to TRBJ2-5; 9 bases are shared with TRBD1. V shed 6 bases and J 4 bases; nucleotides not matched to a gene: 6. Germline CDR1 SNHLY, CDR2 FYNNEI. The CDR3 totals 14 residues. CDR3 region: CASRGDRVVETQYF. The CDR3 region has the DNA TGTGCCAGCAGAGGGGACAGGGTGGTAGAGACCCAGTACTTC.

This rearrangement joins TRBV11-3 to TRBJ2-1, with 7 positions matching TRBD2. The junction had 10 bases not matched to a gene; V was cut back by 5 bases and J by 6 bases. Germline CDR1 reads SGHNT; CDR2 reads YENEEA. The CDR3 covers 15 residues. The CDR3 region has the DNA TGTGCCAGCAGCCGGGAGGAATGGATAATCAATGAGCAGTTCTTC. It translates to CASSREEWIINEQFF.

The chain carries TRBV6-1 and TRBJ2-2; possible D gene TRBD1, 5 bases. CDR1 is MNHNS and CDR2 is SASEGT in the germline V gene. The CDR3 is 15 residues long. The ends were cut back, 2 bases at V and 5 bases at J, with 12 bases in the middle. The CDR3, as DNA: TGTGCCAGCAGTGAAAGGCAGGGTGGGACCGGGGAGCTGTTTTTT. Encoded protein: CASSERQGGTGELFF.

The CDR3 sequence: CASSLSGGYEQFF. CDR3 DNA: TGTGCCAGCAGTTTATCAGGGGGCTATGAGCAGTTCTTC. V and J are TRBV12-3 or TRBV12-4 and TRBJ2-1; 8 bases are shared with TRBD1. The CDR3 is 13 amino acids. V lost 2 bases, J lost 8 bases, and 2 bases stayed unmatched.

V is TRBV7-9 and J is TRBJ2-2, with a tentative D call TRBD1 (5 bases). The germline gives CDR1 SEHNR, CDR2 FQNEAQ (reference sequence). Trimming removed 5 bases from V and 7 bases from J, with 20 bases in between. The CDR3 sequence is 16 residues long. The CDR3 DNA reads TGTGCCAGCAGCCCCCGGACAAGGTCCGTGGACGGGGAGCTGTTTTTT. It specifies CASSPRTRSVDGELFF.

The DNA of the CDR3 is TGTGCCAGCAGCTCGGAGTTTAGGGGTGGAAACACCATATATTTT. This gives the protein CASSSEFRGGNTIYF. This rearrangement joins TRBV7-2 to TRBJ1-3; maybe TRBD1 (5 bases). V was clipped by 4 bases and J by 3 bases, with 13 bases between them. The CDR3 contains 15 residues. CDR1 is SGHTA and CDR2 is FQGNSA in the germline V gene.